Following are 9 T cell receptor beta chains from one sample sequenced in a study of identical twins. A single record per CDR3 protein comes from TCRdb applying MiXCR to the 5' RACE reads. The sample lists under 500,000 distinct CDR3 sequences; roughly 13% were seen once. This same sample was also taken into another study, of yellow fever vaccine responses in identical twins.

The sequenced sample was CD4+ T cells sorted from blood. Receptors were obtained from a woman younger than 30 in good health.

The chain is built from TRBV27 and TRBJ2-7, with D perhaps matching TRBD1 or TRBD2 (5 bases each). V was shortened by 1 base and J by 5 bases, with 15 bases between the two germline ends. Germline V gene lookup returns CDR1 MNHEY and CDR2 SMNVEV (reference sequence). The CDR3 totals 15 residues. CDR3 residues: CASSLLGEPSDEQYF. As DNA, the CDR3 is TGTGCCAGCAGTTTATTGGGGGAACCTTCCGACGAGCAGTACTTC.

This chain uses TRBV10-2 with TRBJ2-7; possible D gene TRBD2, 5 bases. Germline CDR1 and CDR2: WSHSY and SAAADI. The V and J ends lost 6 bases and 0 bases respectively, with 24 bases between them. CDR3 size: 18 residues. The CDR3 sequence: CASSHRTGRASYSYEQYF. In nucleotides, the CDR3 is TGCGCCAGCAGCCACCGTACTGGGCGGGCATCCTACTCCTACGAGCAGTACTTC.

This clonotype came up many times. The rearrangement joins TRBV15 to TRBJ1-4, with D perhaps TRBD1 (6 bases). CDR3 length equals 15 residues. V was cut by 1 base and J by 7 bases, with 13 bases left in between. Germline V CDR1 and CDR2: LNHNV, YYDKDF (reference sequence). CDR3 residues: CATSRVRGASEKLFF. The CDR3 bases are TGTGCCACCAGCAGAGTTCGGGGGGCGAGTGAAAAACTGTTTTTT. Together with reference TRBV15 and TRBJ1-4, the CDR3 gives the full variable domain: DAMVIQNPRYQVTQFGKPVTLSCSQTLNHNVMYWYQQKSSQAPKLLFHYYDKDFNNEADTPDNFQSRRPNTSFCFLDIRSPGLGDTAMYLCATSRVRGASEKLFFGSGTQLSVL.

This clonotype showed up just a few times. This chain joins TRBV7-9 and TRBJ2-7; D possibly corresponds to TRBD2 (6 bases). The CDR3 covers 14 residues. The V end lost 6 bases, the J end lost 7 bases, and 19 bases lay between the germline ends. Germline V CDR1 and CDR2: SEHNR, FQNEAQ (reference sequence). Written as DNA, the CDR3 is TGTGCCAGCAGTTCTAGCGATCTGGTTCGGGAGCAGTACTTC. Translation: CASSSSDLVREQYF.

This clonotype was observed many times. This chain uses TRBV27 with TRBJ2-1, with 9 bases matching TRBD1. This CDR3 region has 17 residues. The V segment lost 0 bases and the J segment 5 bases; nucleotides outside the gene matches: 8. Germline V gene sequence: CDR1 MNHEY, CDR2 SMNVEV (reference sequence). The chain's CDR3 is CASSLSRRQGVDNEQFF. CDR3 nucleotide sequence: TGTGCCAGCAGTTTATCGCGACGACAGGGGGTCGACAATGAGCAGTTCTTC.

The table lists this clonotype with a few counts. The chain joins TRBV7-9 to TRBJ2-2; the D is unclear. Germline V lookup: CDR1 SEHNR, CDR2 FQNEAQ (reference sequence). Trimming pared 2 bases from V and 0 bases from J, leaving 10 bases between. CDR3 size: 16 residues. The CDR3 is CASSLLRSTNTGELFF. In DNA form, the CDR3 reads TGTGCCAGCAGCTTATTGCGAAGTACGAACACCGGGGAGCTGTTTTTT. Combining the CDR3 with reference TRBV7-9 and TRBJ2-2 gives the whole variable domain DTGVSQNPRHKITKRGQNVTFRCDPISEHNRLYWYRQTLGQGPEFLTYFQNEAQLEKSRLLSDRFSAERPKGSFSTLEIQRTEQGDSAMYLCASSLLRSTNTGELFFGEGSRLTVL.

CDR3 residues: CASSQGGLAATQETQYF. Written as DNA, the CDR3 is TGTGCCAGCAGCCAAGGGGGATTGGCGGCGACCCAAGAGACCCAGTACTTC. V is TRBV3-1 and J is TRBJ2-5, with D uncertain. Per the germline V gene, CDR1 is LGHDT and CDR2 is YNNKEL (reference sequence). The CDR3 runs 17 residues. V was cut by 1 base and J by 1 base, with 16 bases left in between.

This clonotype turned up a few times. The chain carries TRBV29-1 and TRBJ1-1, with a tentative D call TRBD1 (5 bases). Trimming removed 0 bases at V and 2 bases at J, with 10 bases between. This CDR3 is 14 amino acids long. CDR1 is SQVTM, CDR2 ANQGSEA, per germline. The CDR3 reads CSVEDFGGNTEAFF. The CDR3 DNA reads as TGCAGCGTTGAAGATTTTGGGGGAAACACTGAAGCTTTCTTT. Complete variable domain (other parts from reference TRBV29-1 and TRBJ1-1): SAVISQKPSRDICQRGTSLTIQCQVDSQVTMMFWYRQQPGQSLTLIATANQGSEATYESGFVIDKFPISRPNLTFSTLTVSNMSPEDSSIYLCSVEDFGGNTEAFFGQGTRLTVV.

On this clonotype: The conserved final phenylalanine or tryptophan is absent from the CDR3, which likely points to a read error. The chain joins TRBV12-3 or TRBV12-4 to TRBJ2-5; D possibly uses TRBD1 or TRBD2 (6 bases each). The CDR3 length is 16 residues. The ends were cut back, 3 bases at V and 5 bases at J, with 19 bases in the middle. The CDR3 DNA reads as TGTGCCAGCAGTTTGGGTCCGGGTCAGGGGAGGGAGACCCAGTACTGC. Protein: CASSLGPGQGRETQYC.